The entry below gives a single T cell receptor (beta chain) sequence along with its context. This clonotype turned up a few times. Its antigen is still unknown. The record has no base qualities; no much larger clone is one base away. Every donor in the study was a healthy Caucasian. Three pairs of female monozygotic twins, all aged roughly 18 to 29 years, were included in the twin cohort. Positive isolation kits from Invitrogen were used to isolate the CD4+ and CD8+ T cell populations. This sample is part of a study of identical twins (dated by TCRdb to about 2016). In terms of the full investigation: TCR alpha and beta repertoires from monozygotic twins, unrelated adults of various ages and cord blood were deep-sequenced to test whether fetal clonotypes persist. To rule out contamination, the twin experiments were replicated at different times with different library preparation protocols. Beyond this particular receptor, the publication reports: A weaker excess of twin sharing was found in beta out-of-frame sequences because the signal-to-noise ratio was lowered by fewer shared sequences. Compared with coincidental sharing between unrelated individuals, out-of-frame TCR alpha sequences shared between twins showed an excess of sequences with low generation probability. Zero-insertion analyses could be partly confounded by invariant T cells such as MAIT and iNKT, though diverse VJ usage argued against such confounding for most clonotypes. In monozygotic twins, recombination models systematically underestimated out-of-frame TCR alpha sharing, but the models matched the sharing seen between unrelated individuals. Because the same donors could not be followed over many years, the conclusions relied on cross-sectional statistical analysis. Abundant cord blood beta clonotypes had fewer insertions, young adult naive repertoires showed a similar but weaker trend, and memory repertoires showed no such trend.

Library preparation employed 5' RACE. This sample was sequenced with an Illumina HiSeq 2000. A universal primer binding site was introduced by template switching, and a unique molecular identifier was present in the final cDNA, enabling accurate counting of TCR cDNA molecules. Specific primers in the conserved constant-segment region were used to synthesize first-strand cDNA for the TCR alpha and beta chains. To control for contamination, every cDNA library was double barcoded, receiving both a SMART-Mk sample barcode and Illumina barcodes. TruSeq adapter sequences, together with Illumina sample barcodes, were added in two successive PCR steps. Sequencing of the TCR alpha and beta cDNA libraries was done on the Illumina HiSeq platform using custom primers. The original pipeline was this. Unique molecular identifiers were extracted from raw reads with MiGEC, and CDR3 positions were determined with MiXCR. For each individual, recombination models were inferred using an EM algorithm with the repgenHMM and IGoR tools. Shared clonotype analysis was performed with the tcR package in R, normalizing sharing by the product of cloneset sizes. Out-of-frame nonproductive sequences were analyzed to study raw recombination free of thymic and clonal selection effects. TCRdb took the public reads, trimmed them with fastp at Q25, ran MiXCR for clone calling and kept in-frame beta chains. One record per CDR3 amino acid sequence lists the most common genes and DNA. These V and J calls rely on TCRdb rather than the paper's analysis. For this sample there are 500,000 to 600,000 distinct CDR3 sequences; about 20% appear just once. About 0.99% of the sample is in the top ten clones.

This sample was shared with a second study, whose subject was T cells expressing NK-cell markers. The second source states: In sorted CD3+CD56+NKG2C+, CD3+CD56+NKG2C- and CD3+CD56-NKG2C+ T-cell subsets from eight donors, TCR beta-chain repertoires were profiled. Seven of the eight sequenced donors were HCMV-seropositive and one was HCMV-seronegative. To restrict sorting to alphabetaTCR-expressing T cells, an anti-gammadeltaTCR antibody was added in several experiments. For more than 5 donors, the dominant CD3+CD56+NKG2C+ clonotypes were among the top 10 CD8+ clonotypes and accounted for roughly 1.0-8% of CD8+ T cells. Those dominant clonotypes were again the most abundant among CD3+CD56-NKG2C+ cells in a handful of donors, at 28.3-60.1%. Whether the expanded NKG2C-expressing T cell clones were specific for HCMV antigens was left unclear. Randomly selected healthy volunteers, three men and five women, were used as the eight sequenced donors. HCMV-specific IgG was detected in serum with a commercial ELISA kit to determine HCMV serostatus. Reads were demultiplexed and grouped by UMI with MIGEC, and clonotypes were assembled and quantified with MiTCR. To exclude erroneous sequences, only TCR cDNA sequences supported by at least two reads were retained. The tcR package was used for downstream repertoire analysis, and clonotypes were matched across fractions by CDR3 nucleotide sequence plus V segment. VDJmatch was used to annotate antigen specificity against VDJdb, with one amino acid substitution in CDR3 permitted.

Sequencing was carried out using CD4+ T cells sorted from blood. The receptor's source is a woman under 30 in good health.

CDR3 region: CASSSGAGYGYTF. The DNA sequence follows: TGCGCCAGCAGCTCCGGGGCAGGTTATGGCTACACCTTC. The chain couples TRBV5-1 to TRBJ1-2; TRBD1 is possibly the D segment (5 matching bases). V is shortened by 3 bases, J by 5 bases, and the region joining them spans 11 bases. From a lookup of the germline V gene, CDR1 and CDR2 are SGHRS and YFSETQ. The cysteine opens and the phenylalanine closes a CDR3 of 13 amino acids. The entry retains the CDR3 DNA only, 39 bases that are in frame from base 1.